The rows below give T cell receptor beta chains drawn from one sample of a study of blood T cell repertoires in COVID-19. The protocol was immunoSEQ multiplex PCR, while the TCRdb copy is restricted to in-frame clones and leaves out a portion. The repertoire consists of 200,000 to 250,000 clones, with about nine tenths occurring once and the leading ten covering approximately 0.8%. Specimen: peripheral blood. Receptors originate from a man younger than 40 with COVID-19, enrolled during active disease. CDR3s include the opening cysteine and the closing phenylalanine or tryptophan. Each record gives: J gene, D gene, V gene, CDR3 DNA, CDR3 protein. D genes are given only for firm matches.

>TRBJ1-5|NA|TRBV18
TGTGCCAGCTCAGCAGGGGCCCTAATGCCCCAGCATTTT
CASSAGALMPQHF
>TRBJ2-3|TRBD2|TRBV11-2
TGTGCCAGCAGCTTAGCGGGGGGTAACACAGATACGCAGTATTTT
CASSLAGGNTDTQYF
>TRBJ1-3|TRBD1|TRBV7-9
TGTGCCAGCAGCTTAGCGACAGGGGCGAGCTCTGGAAACACCATATATTTT
CASSLATGASSGNTIYF
>TRBJ1-1|NA|TRBV10-3
TGTGCCATCACCAGGGCGGCCGACGTCCCAAACACTGAAGCTTTCTTT
CAITRAADVPNTEAFF
>TRBJ1-1|TRBD1|TRBV19
TGTGCCAGTAGTCCCCGAGGACGGACAGGGTATAACACTGAAGCTTTCTTT
CASSPRGRTGYNTEAFF
>TRBJ2-7|TRBD2|TRBV9
TGTGCCAGCAGCGTAGGGGAGGGATACGAGCAGTACTTC
CASSVGEGYEQYF
>TRBJ1-4|NA|TRBV2
TGTGCTCGTAGGGAGGGGCAGAATGAAAAACTGTTTTTT
CARREGQNEKLFF
>TRBJ1-1|TRBD1|TRBV6-6
TGTGCCAGCAGTTACCGGACAGGGGTAATCACTGAAGCTTTCTTT
CASSYRTGVITEAFF
>TRBJ1-6|NA|TRBV5-1
TGCGCCAGCAGCTTGGCCGGCCCCTCGGGGGCACCCCTCCACTTT
CASSLAGPSGAPLHF
>TRBJ1-1|NA|TRBV6-5
TGTGCCAGCTACCCTGGATCGGGGGGGAACACTGAAGCTTTCTTT
CASYPGSGGNTEAFF
>TRBJ1-1|TRBD1|TRBV7-9
TGTGCCAGCAGGGACAGGGTGAACACTGAAGCTTTCTTT
CASRDRVNTEAFF
>TRBJ1-1|NA|TRBV11-3
TGTGCCAGCAGCCCCGGGACACCGAACACTGAAGCTTTCTTT
CASSPGTPNTEAFF
>TRBJ1-1|TRBD1|TRBV30
TGTGCCTGGATCAGGACAGGGGACACTGAAGCTTTCTTT
CAWIRTGDTEAFF
>TRBJ1-5|NA|TRBV3-1/TRBV3-2
TGTGCCAGCAGCCTACAGGGTCGACAGCCCCAGCATTTT
CASSLQGRQPQHF
>TRBJ1-5|NA|TRBV21-1
TGTGCCAGCAGCAAGCCGCGCACCAGCCGGGGCAATCAGCCCCAGCATTTT
CASSKPRTSRGNQPQHF
>TRBJ1-1|TRBD1|TRBV6-5
TGTGCCAGCTTCGGACAGGTTAACACTGAAGCTTTCTTT
CASFGQVNTEAFF
>TRBJ1-2|NA|TRBV7-2
TGTGCCAGCAGCTCCTCCTATCCGGCAGGGACTAACTATGGCTACACCTTC
CASSSSYPAGTNYGYTF
>TRBJ1-3|TRBD1|TRBV4-2
TGTGCCAGCAGCCAAGATGGGCAGGGGGCAGGAGGAAACACCATATATTTT
CASSQDGQGAGGNTIYF
>TRBJ2-7|NA|TRBV15
TGTGCCACCAGCAGAGAGCAGGCCTCGATCTACGAGCAGTACTTC
CATSREQASIYEQYF
>TRBJ1-5|TRBD1|TRBV10-3
TGTGCCATCAGTGAGTCCTTCGGGACAGGGCATCAGCCCCAGCATTTT
CAISESFGTGHQPQHF
>TRBJ2-1|NA|TRBV19
TGTGCCAGTAGTACCAACAGGGGAGGCAATGAGCAGTTCTTC
CASSTNRGGNEQFF
>TRBJ2-2|NA|TRBV5-1
TGCGCCAGCAGCTTGTCGGGAGAGTACACCGGGGAGCTGTTTTTT
CASSLSGEYTGELFF
>TRBJ1-2|TRBD1|TRBV9
TGTGCCAGCAGGGGACAGGGGTGGGGTACTAGCTACACCTTC
CASRGQGWGTSYTF